This TCR beta chain is from a study of cytomegalovirus exposure and HLA in healthy donors (dated by TCRdb to the late 2010s). The study in broad terms: According to a later analysis, the 110 or so validation repertoires were produced on the same platform as the roughly 700 repertoires of the first cohort. The study aimed to test whether cataloging public T cell receptors could reveal signatures of past pathogen exposure. A separate validation cohort of over a hundred different subjects was used in addition to the roughly 670-subject first cohort. To predict cytomegalovirus infection status, the study brought together high-throughput TCR immunosequencing, statistical association of individual TCRs with disease status, and machine learning. The full study reports these points: The study listed approximately 160 TCR beta chains as associated with cytomegalovirus. According to the authors, the approach could potentially be generalized to other disease states and immunological phenotypes. A later analysis lacked HLA typing for the validation cohort, so it scored co-occurrence in that cohort across all 110 or so repertoires. The classifier was reported to diagnose cytomegalovirus status with high specificity and sensitivity in both the original cohort and the validation cohort. Most TCR sequences were observed very rarely across donors, whereas some public TCRs were present in many individuals. A later analysis found that TCRs clustered in the first cohort also tended to co-occur in the 120 or so validation repertoires, with more than 90% of cluster scores above 0. In vitro tests confirmed that a few of the cytomegalovirus-associated TCR beta chains recognize cytomegalovirus antigens.

Separate from the roughly 650-subject first cohort, the validation cohort of 90 to 150 subjects was the group to which the donors belonged. Libraries were constructed by the immunoSEQ multiplex PCR assay. As for the original processing: A statistical classification framework was developed to diagnose cytomegalovirus status using the catalog of TCR beta chain sequences. The table comes from immuneACCESS by way of TCRdb, which keeps in-frame sequences with V and J called. Part of the clones is missing from these tables; in studies checked, under half for an unresolved V gene and the rest for unknown reasons. The DNA gave D and trimming, while V, J and clone size come from that table. This sample is represented by some 110,000 clones; approximately 88% of them were singletons. The leading ten clones occupy more than 1.5% of the sample. In the case of this clone: Its antigen is unknown. No much larger clonotype is one base removed from it; base qualities were not supplied.

The CDR3 contains 14 residues, cysteine and phenylalanine counted. Only CDR3 DNA remains: 42 bases, in frame from the first base. Based on the germline V gene, the CDR1 and CDR2 sequences are SNHLY and FYNNEI. Unmatched junction bases come to 11, with V trimmed by 8 bases and J by 6 bases. The receptor chain draws on TRBV2 and TRBJ2-7, and TRBD1 matches 9 of the central bases. Sequenced material: PBMCs. This sequence originates from a man aged 18 to 30 in good health and CMV-seronegative. The sequenced DNA is TGTGCCAGCCAATTCGGACAGGGGTATGGCGAGCAGTACTTC. This yields the protein CASQFGQGYGEQYF. Extended through the reference TRBV2 and TRBJ2-7 proteins, this CDR3 yields the full variable domain: EPEVTQTPSHQVTQMGQEVILRCVPISNHLYFYWYRQILGQKVEFLVSFYNNEISEKSEIFDDQFSVERPDGSNFTLKIRSTKLEDSAMYFCASQFGQGYGEQYFGPGTRLTVT.